This TCR beta chain was obtained from a study of T cells after yellow fever vaccination. V trimming: 1 base; J trimming: 4 bases; junction bases outside the gene matches: 21. CDR3 length: 21 residues. CDR1 and CDR2 (germline): SEHNR, FQNEAQ (reference sequence). A 5'RACE template-switching step, the method used to make TCR cDNA, added a universal primer site and UMIs. TCRdb redid the calling of the 5' RACE reads with MiXCR, one entry per CDR3 protein. The sample carries about 320,000 distinct CDR3 sequences, around 10% recorded once. Study results and caveats: The study noted that FACS-sorted repertoires could contain abundant clonotypes contaminating from the bulk population.

As concerns this clonotype: Its antigen is as yet unknown.

Material: CD4+ T cells sorted from PBMCs, obtained 45 days after the yellow fever booster vaccination. The gene calls are TRBV7-9 and TRBJ1-2; TRBD1 matches at 10 bases. The origin of this receptor is a man younger than 35 who received the YFV17D yellow fever vaccine. CDR3 in amino acids: CASSLGDRGLFHPLATYGYTF. CDR3 DNA sequence: TGTGCCAGCAGCTTAGGTGACAGGGGGCTGTTTCACCCTCTCGCCACCTATGGCTACACCTTC. The variable domain in full, with the rest retrieved from reference TRBV7-9 and TRBJ1-2, is DTGVSQNPRHKITKRGQNVTFRCDPISEHNRLYWYRQTLGQGPEFLTYFQNEAQLEKSRLLSDRFSAERPKGSFSTLEIQRTEQGDSAMYLCASSLGDRGLFHPLATYGYTFGSGTRLTVV.